This entry describes one TCR beta chain. Authors' analysis steps: Estimation of nucleated cell counts was performed using reference gene primer amplification. Clones were read by immunoSEQ multiplex PCR, and TCRdb kept only the in-frame ones, dropping some. That table is the source of V, J and clone size, and D and trimming were worked out from the DNA. This sample has about 380,000 clones; more than 75% occur once, and the top ten carry more than 0.95%. The CDR3 spans 15 residues. Trimming took off 4 bases at V and 4 bases at J, with 16 bases between the two ends. This sample stems from a study of blood T cell repertoires in COVID-19. Enrollees, 18 to 89 years old, lived in 24 US areas.

The V and J genes are TRBV23-1 and TRBJ1-1, with D possibly matching TRBD1 (6 bases). TRBV23-1 is noted as an ORF with a role that remains uncertain. Sequenced material: PBMCs or T cells enriched from blood (not recorded which). The clonotype comes from a woman aged 18-30 years who had recovered from COVID-19. The CDR3 region has the DNA TGCGCCAGCAGTCCCTATTCAAAGGGGGTCACTGAAGCTTTCTTT. Encoded protein: CASSPYSKGVTEAFF.